This TCR beta chain was captured by sequencing in a study of T cells in Graves' hyperthyroidism and ophthalmopathy. Findings and caveats of the study: In simple terms, a model built on 13 V-J features told ophthalmopathy apart from stable hyperthyroidism.

This clonotype was seen just once. Its antigen is unidentified. This may be a read error: a much more frequent sequence differs by one nucleotide. The CDR3 runs to 13 residues. The germline gives CDR1 SEHNR, CDR2 FQNEAQ (reference sequence). V trimming: 4 bases; J trimming: 7 bases; junction bases outside the gene matches: 2. The CDR3 regions of TCR beta were amplified from RNA transcripts. The HTBI primer set served for first-round RT-PCR of the TCR CDR3. Each CDR3 protein gets one entry after TCRdb re-called the multiplex PCR reads with MiXCR. Counted here are just under 750,000 distinct CDR3 sequences, 35% occurring once; the ten biggest clones make up less than 35%.

Source material: blood. This receptor was obtained from a woman aged 40 to 50 with Graves' hyperthyroidism. The genes are TRBV7-9 and TRBJ2-7, with TRBD2 matching 12 bases. The chain's CDR3 is CASSYTSGREQYF. The CDR3 bases are TGTGCCAGCAGCTACACTAGCGGGAGGGAGCAGTACTTC.